This is a list of T cell receptor beta chains from one sample in a study of graft-versus-host responses after intestinal transplantation. The antigens of these receptors remain unknown. Here immunoSEQ multiplex PCR was the method, and the copy in TCRdb shows in-frame clones only, minus some. The table lists approximately 92,000 clones, about 93% of them singletons. Sequencing used unstimulated CD8+ T cells sorted from spleen or lymph node cells, obtained before intestinal transplant. These receptors all come from a human donor who received an intestinal transplant. The CDR3 runs from the conserved cysteine through the conserved F or W. D genes are given only for firm matches. Some rows mark clone size as missing; the rest say once, few, many or name a class of expanded clone.

V gene	clone size	J gene	D gene	CDR3 protein	CDR3 DNA
TRBV25-1	.	TRBJ2-5	TRBD1	CASSEFVTGHQETQYF	TGTGCCAGCAGTGAATTCGTGACAGGGCACCAAGAGACCCAGTACTTC
TRBV9	.	TRBJ2-7	TRBD1	CASSVGDRGYEQYF	TGTGCCAGCAGCGTAGGGGACAGGGGTTACGAGCAGTACTTC
TRBV2	.	TRBJ1-2	.	CASSDFRVDGYTF	TGTGCCAGCAGTGATTTCAGGGTTGATGGCTACACCTTC
TRBV9	.	TRBJ2-1	.	CASSVYGYEQFF	TGTGCCAGCAGCGTATACGGGTATGAGCAGTTCTTC
TRBV11-2	.	TRBJ2-1	TRBD1	CASSFQTGTGVYNEQFF	TGTGCCAGCAGCTTTCAGACCGGGACAGGGGTATACAATGAGCAGTTCTTC
TRBV5-4	once	TRBJ2-3	TRBD2	CASSPLAGGPIDTQYF	TGTGCCAGCAGCCCGCTAGCGGGAGGGCCTATAGATACGCAGTATTTT
TRBV6-5	.	TRBJ1-2	.	CASSYFRNRGSDGYTF	TGTGCCAGCAGTTACTTTCGAAACCGGGGGTCTGATGGCTACACCTTC
TRBV9	once	TRBJ2-7	TRBD2	CASSVGLSGGAYEQYF	TGTGCCAGCAGCGTTGGTCTTAGCGGGGGGGCCTACGAGCAGTACTTC
TRBV4-1	.	TRBJ1-1	.	CASSQEPGPDSAFF	TGCGCCAGCAGCCAAGAACCAGGGCCGGATTCGGCTTTCTTT
TRBV11-1	.	TRBJ2-7	TRBD1	CASSFGTGGFSSYEQYF	TGTGCCAGCAGCTTTGGGACAGGGGGCTTCAGCTCCTACGAGCAGTACTTC
TRBV9	.	TRBJ1-2	.	CASSAYGGGDGYTF	TGTGCCAGCAGCGCCTATGGAGGGGGGGATGGCTACACCTTC
TRBV4-1	once	TRBJ2-7	TRBD2	CASSQEIPSGPYEQYF	TGCGCCAGCAGCCAAGAGATTCCTAGCGGGCCGTACGAGCAGTACTTC
TRBV7-9	.	TRBJ2-7	.	CASSLGDFYEQYF	TGTGCCAGCAGCTTGGGGGACTTCTACGAGCAGTACTTC
TRBV11-2	.	TRBJ1-1	TRBD1	CASSGQAKDTEAFF	TGTGCCAGCAGCGGACAGGCGAAGGACACTGAAGCTTTCTTT
TRBV6-5	.	TRBJ2-2	.	CASSVGGNTGELFF	TGTGCCAGCAGTGTTGGCGGGAACACCGGGGAGCTGTTTTTT
TRBV5-4	.	TRBJ2-1	TRBD2	CASSLPPTSGDEQFF	TGTGCCAGCAGCCTGCCCCCGACTAGCGGGGATGAGCAGTTCTTC
TRBV5-1	.	TRBJ1-1	.	CASSLGVGADTEAFF	TGCGCCAGCAGCTTGGGAGTCGGGGCCGACACTGAAGCTTTCTTT
TRBV28	.	TRBJ2-7	TRBD2	CASSEIRTSYEQYF	TGTGCCAGCAGCGAGATACGGACTAGCTACGAGCAGTACTTC
TRBV4-1	once	TRBJ1-3	TRBD1	CASSQGAGGHTIYF	TGCGCCAGCAGCCAAGGGGCAGGGGGCCACACCATATATTTT
TRBV11-2	.	TRBJ1-3	.	CASSSVKGPGNTIYF	TGTGCCAGCAGCTCGGTGAAGGGTCCCGGAAACACCATATATTTT
TRBV7-6	.	TRBJ2-7	.	CASSPDYEQYF	TGTGCCAGCAGCCCGGACTACGAGCAGTACTTC
TRBV19	once	TRBJ2-5	TRBD2	CASSTGTALGTSMETQYF	TGTGCCAGTAGTACGGGGACAGCGCTCGGGACTAGCATGGAGACCCAGTACTTC
TRBV7-6	once	TRBJ2-7	TRBD1	CASSLGGQGYEQYF	TGTGCCAGCAGCTTGGGGGGACAGGGTTACGAGCAGTACTTC
TRBV5-6	.	TRBJ2-1	.	CASSFTGNEQFF	TGTGCCAGCAGCTTCACGGGGAATGAGCAGTTCTTC
TRBV7-6	.	TRBJ2-1	.	CASSLDYHNEQFF	TGTGCCAGCAGCTTAGACTACCACAATGAGCAGTTCTTC
TRBV6-1	.	TRBJ2-7	TRBD2	CASTLAGSYEQYF	TGTGCCAGCACGCTAGCGGGATCGTACGAGCAGTACTTC
TRBV13	.	TRBJ1-1	TRBD1	CASSLVKTGGWTEAFF	TGTGCCAGCAGCTTAGTTAAGACAGGGGGCTGGACTGAAGCTTTCTTT
TRBV13	.	TRBJ1-3	TRBD1	CASSSPRQGTLGNTIYF	TGTGCCAGCAGCTCACCCAGACAGGGAACTCTTGGAAACACCATATATTTT
TRBV27	.	TRBJ1-2	.	CASSDGYGYTF	TGTGCCAGCTCCGACGGCTATGGCTACACCTTC
TRBV27	once	TRBJ2-3	.	CASRPMNSHSTDTQYF	TGTGCCAGCAGGCCCATGAACTCACATTCCACAGATACGCAGTATTTT